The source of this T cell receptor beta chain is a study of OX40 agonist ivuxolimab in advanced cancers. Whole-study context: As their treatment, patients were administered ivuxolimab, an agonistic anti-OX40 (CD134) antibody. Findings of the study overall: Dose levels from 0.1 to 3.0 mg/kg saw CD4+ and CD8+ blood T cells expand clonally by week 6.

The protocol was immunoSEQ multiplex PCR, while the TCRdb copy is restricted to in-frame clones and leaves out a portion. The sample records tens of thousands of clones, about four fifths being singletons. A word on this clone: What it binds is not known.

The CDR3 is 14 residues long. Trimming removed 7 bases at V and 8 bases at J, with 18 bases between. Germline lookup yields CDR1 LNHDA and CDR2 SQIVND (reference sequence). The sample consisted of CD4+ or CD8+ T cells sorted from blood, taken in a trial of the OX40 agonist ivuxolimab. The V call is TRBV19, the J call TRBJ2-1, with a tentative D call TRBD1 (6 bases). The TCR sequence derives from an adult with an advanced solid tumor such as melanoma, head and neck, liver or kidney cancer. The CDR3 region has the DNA TGTGCCAGTATGGATCAAACAGGGAGCGATGAGCAGTTCTTC. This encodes CASMDQTGSDEQFF.